The entry that follows covers one TCR beta chain sequence. Per the original data handling: Estimated nucleated cell counts came from reference gene primer amplification. The table came from immunoSEQ multiplex PCR; TCRdb's copy has only in-frame clones and leaves some out. The DNA gave D and trimming, while V, J and clone size come from that table. The table includes approximately 280,000 clones, around 89% detected once. The sample originates from a study of blood T cell repertoires in COVID-19. Individuals drawn from 24 US areas were roughly 18 to 95 years old. Participants' own reports of clinical history determined their cohort assignment. Sequenced material: PBMCs or T cells enriched from blood (not recorded which). This receptor was obtained from a woman younger than 30 with acute COVID-19.

CDR3 nucleotides: TGTGCCAGCAGTCCGGCTCCTGGGCCGAGTGAGCAGTTCTTC. Protein product: CASSPAPGPSEQFF. The chain employs TRBV27 and TRBJ2-1; D uncertain. V lost 5 bases to trimming and J lost 9 bases, with 17 bases between them. The CDR3 spans 14 residues. CDR1 is MNHEY and CDR2 is SMNVEV in the germline V gene (reference sequence).